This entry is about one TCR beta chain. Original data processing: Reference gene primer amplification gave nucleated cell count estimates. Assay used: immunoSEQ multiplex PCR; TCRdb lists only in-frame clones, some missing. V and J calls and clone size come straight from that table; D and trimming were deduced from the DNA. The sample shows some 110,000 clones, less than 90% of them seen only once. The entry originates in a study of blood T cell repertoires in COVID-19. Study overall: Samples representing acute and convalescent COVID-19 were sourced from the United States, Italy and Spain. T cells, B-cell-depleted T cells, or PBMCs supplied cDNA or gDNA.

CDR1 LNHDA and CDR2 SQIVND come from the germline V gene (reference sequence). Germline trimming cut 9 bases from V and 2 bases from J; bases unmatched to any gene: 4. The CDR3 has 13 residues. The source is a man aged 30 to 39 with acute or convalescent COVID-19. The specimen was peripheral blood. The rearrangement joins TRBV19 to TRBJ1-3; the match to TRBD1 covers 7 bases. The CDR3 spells CASLQGTGNTIYF. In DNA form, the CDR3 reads TGTGCCAGCCTACAGGGGACTGGAAACACCATATATTTT.